This T cell receptor beta chain was retrieved from a study of cytomegalovirus exposure and HLA in healthy donors. This clone was observed a few times. Trimming took 6 bases from V and 5 from J; bases not matched to a gene: 2. Germline V gene data show CDR1 as MNHNY and CDR2 as SVGAGI (reference sequence). This CDR3 is 14 amino acids long. The PCR was carried out with 60 Vbeta primers and 13 Jbeta primers. Clones were read by immunoSEQ multiplex PCR, and TCRdb kept only the in-frame ones, dropping some. The sample consists of 150,000 to 200,000 clones, approximately 85% of them appearing once. This chain uses TRBV6-6 with TRBJ2-2; 11 nucleotides line up with TRBD1. This sequence was found in a young man in good health and CMV-seronegative. The sequenced sample was PBMCs. CDR3 in DNA: TGTGCCAGCAGAGGGACAGGGGGTACCGGGGAGCTGTTTTTT. Amino acids: CASRGTGGTGELFF.